The table lists the clone carrying this TCR beta chain with a few counts. This specimen belongs to a study of T cells in Graves' hyperthyroidism and ophthalmopathy. V was cut by 6 bases and J by 3 bases, with 17 bases left in between. The germline V gene encodes CDR1 MNHNS and CDR2 SASEGT. This CDR3 contains 15 residues. The CDR3 regions of TCR beta were amplified from RNA transcripts. RT-PCR in the first round (using the HTBI primer set) targeted the TCR CDR3. TCRdb reprocessed the multiplex PCR reads via MiXCR and lists one record per CDR3 protein. Here the sample spans hundreds of thousands of distinct CDR3 sequences, around 15% being singletons.

The chain joins TRBV6-1 to TRBJ1-1, with D uncertain. Sequenced sample: blood. The clonotype comes from a woman aged 18-29 years with Graves' hyperthyroidism. CDR3 DNA: TGTGCCAGCAGCCCCAAGGGTAGCGCCTACACTGAAGCTTTCTTT. This encodes CASSPKGSAYTEAFF.